The entry below gives a single T cell receptor (beta chain) sequence along with its context. Antigen: not known. Sorting separated CD4+ and CD8+ T cells out of PBMCs. The data belong to a study of CD8+ T cells in alopecia areata. Trimming shortened V by 6 bases and J by 2 bases, and 15 bases separated the two germline ends. Germline V gene lookup returns CDR1 SQVTM and CDR2 ANQGSEA. This CDR3 region has 14 residues. Extracted RNA was reverse transcribed into cDNA, the sequencing template. Measured with immunoSEQ multiplex PCR; TCRdb has only the in-frame clones, and not every one. The data hold about 100,000 clones, with 45% to 70% observed a single time. Notes on the study in general: Normal skin's resident alphabeta T cells are sequenced alongside lesional scalp T cells. Clonality in lesional scalp, especially alopecia totalis/universalis, exceeded that of normal scalp.

The sample consisted of CD8+ T cells sorted from blood. This clonotype was obtained from a human donor in good health. The chain employs TRBV29-1 and TRBJ2-3, with TRBD1 as a possible D gene (6 bases). CDR3 bases: TGCAGCGTCCCACGGGACATAAACACAGATACGCAGTATTTT. This translates into CSVPRDINTDTQYF.